This note documents a single TCR beta chain sequence. Its antigen is as yet unknown. Primers: 60 Vbeta forward and 13 Jbeta reverse. TCRdb's table, derived via immunoSEQ multiplex PCR, lists solely in-frame clones and lacks some. The sample shows about 65,000 clones, over 50% of them seen only once. The data belong to a study of cytomegalovirus exposure and HLA in healthy donors. The study, taken as a whole, reports: The presence/absence work took it that sequencing depth was about the same across donors. Researchers had no immune exposure information except CMV serostatus available. What TCR beta sequences reportedly achieved was accurate prediction of HLA-A and HLA-B alleles in most subjects.

CDR3 length: 15 residues. The germline V gene has CDR1 SGHAT and CDR2 FQNNGV. The ends were cut back, 1 base at V and 4 bases at J, with 13 bases in the middle. What was sequenced was PBMCs. This rearrangement joins TRBV11-2 to TRBJ1-1; D call uncertain. This TCR derives from a man aged 30 to 45 in good health and CMV-seronegative. The CDR3: CASSLGSVALTEAFF. The DNA of the CDR3 is TGTGCCAGCAGCTTAGGTTCAGTTGCCCTCACTGAAGCTTTCTTT.